This T cell receptor beta chain was recorded in a study of cytomegalovirus exposure and HLA in healthy donors. About the study: The Caucasian-associated ancestry cluster held less than 85% of 398 genotyped donors. Findings and limits, study-wide: Later on, an analysis showed TCR association rates differing by HLA locus, with DRB1 the most and HLA-C the fewest.

The CDR3 is 13 residues long. Germline CDR1 reads MNHNY; CDR2 reads SVGAGI (reference sequence). The germline V and J ends were trimmed by 5 bases and 0 bases, with 7 bases remaining between them. A word on this clone: Its specificity is not known.

The PCR was carried out with 60 Vbeta primers and 13 Jbeta primers. Clones were read by immunoSEQ multiplex PCR, and TCRdb kept only the in-frame ones, dropping some. This sample has about 52,000 clones; 45% to 70% occur once, and the top ten carry about 11%. The rearrangement uses TRBV6-6 and TRBJ1-2; D gene uncertain. The sequence was collected from a human donor in good health. The sequencing input was PBMCs. The CDR3 nucleotides are TGTGCCAGCAGTCCAGGAACTAACTATGGCTACACCTTC. It translates to CASSPGTNYGYTF.